The 32 T cell receptor beta chains below were found in one sample sequenced in a study of blood T cell repertoires in COVID-19. Clones were read by immunoSEQ multiplex PCR, and TCRdb kept only the in-frame ones, dropping some. In the table there are about 190,000 clones, around 83% of which are singletons. Input material: peripheral blood. These receptors originate from a woman of 80 years or more with acute or convalescent COVID-19.

V is TRBV27 and J is TRBJ2-1; 7 bases line up with TRBD2. CDR1 MNHEY and CDR2 SMNVEV come from the germline V gene (reference sequence). Losses at the gene ends were 8 bases for V and 10 bases for J; bases not matched to a gene: 5. There are 11 residues in the CDR3. CDR3 sequence: CASGAGVEQFF. DNA for the CDR3: TGTGCCAGCGGGGCGGGAGTCGAGCAGTTCTTC.

The V call is TRBV9, the J call TRBJ1-5; D gene unclear. Between the trimmed V and J ends, which lost 3 bases and 0 bases, there was a span of 4 bases. Per the germline V gene, CDR1 is SGDLS and CDR2 is YYNGEE. CDR3 size: 13 residues. CDR3 sequence (DNA): TGTGCCAGCAGCGCCTATAGCAATCAGCCCCAGCATTTT. Translated, it gives CASSAYSNQPQHF.

The chain joins TRBV10-1 to TRBJ1-4, with a weak D call TRBD1 (5 bases). The V and J ends lost 5 bases and 4 bases respectively, with 17 bases between them. CDR3 length: 16 amino acids. CDR1 WNHNN and CDR2 SYGVQD come from the germline V gene (reference sequence). The CDR3 nucleotides read TGCGCCAGCAGTTCCGACAGCCGCCGCCTTAATGAAAAACTGTTTTTT. Amino acids: CASSSDSRRLNEKLFF.

V usage is TRBV29-1 and J usage is TRBJ1-2, with D tentatively TRBD1 (5 bases). Germline CDR1 and CDR2: SQVTM and ANQGSEA. This CDR3 spans 12 amino acids. V lost 6 bases and J 3 bases, leaving 11 bases between the germline ends. The CDR3 region has the DNA TGCAGCGTCGGGGAGGGGTACTATGGCTACACCTTC. This gives the protein CSVGEGYYGYTF.

The V call is TRBV24-1, the J call TRBJ2-1; 8 bases line up with TRBD2. Per germline, CDR1 KGHDR and CDR2 SFDVKD. The J segment lost 4 bases and the V segment lost 8 bases, leaving 3 bases of the junction unmatched. The CDR3 extends over 13 amino acids. The CDR3 region is CATKLAAYNEQFF. The DNA of the CDR3 is TGTGCCACCAAACTAGCGGCATACAATGAGCAGTTCTTC.

The V gene is TRBV28, the J gene TRBJ2-4, with TRBD1 matching over 9 bases. CDR3 length: 15 residues. The germline V gene encodes CDR1 MDHEN and CDR2 SYDVKM. V dropped 2 bases and J dropped 9; count of bases not matched to a gene: 8. Here the CDR3 reads CASSLGGQGRGIQYF. The CDR3 nucleotides are TGTGCCAGCAGTTTAGGCGGACAGGGGAGGGGCATTCAGTACTTC.

The chain has TRBV6-5 and TRBJ2-7; weak D call: TRBD2 (6 bases). Germline V gene sequence: CDR1 MNHEY, CDR2 SVGAGI. The ends were cut back, 6 bases at V and 3 bases at J, with 15 bases in the middle. This CDR3 has 14 residues. DNA for the CDR3: TGTGCCAGCAGCCTTGCGGGACGGAACTACGAGCAGTACTTC. Translating it yields CASSLAGRNYEQYF.

In its sample, this clone was seen once. The V call is TRBV18, the J call TRBJ1-1, with D possibly matching TRBD1 (5 bases). Trimming removed 6 bases at V and 5 bases at J, with 13 bases between. CDR3 length: 13 amino acids. Germline loops: CDR1 KGHSH, CDR2 LQKENI. The CDR3 here is CASSEGLETEAFF. Written as DNA, the CDR3 is TGTGCCAGCTCCGAGGGACTAGAGACTGAAGCTTTCTTT.

This chain uses TRBV7-3 with TRBJ2-1; 11 bases fit TRBD2. The CDR3 totals 15 residues. CDR1 is SGHTA, CDR2 FQGTGA, per germline. The ends lost 5 bases at V and 4 bases at J; junction bases unmatched: 4. The CDR3 loop is CASSERLAGYNEQFF. In nucleotides, the CDR3 is TGTGCCAGCAGCGAACGACTAGCGGGGTACAATGAGCAGTTCTTC.

The gene calls are TRBV25-1 and TRBJ1-2; D is ambiguous. Germline lookup yields CDR1 MGHDK and CDR2 SYGVNS. Trimming pared 6 bases from V and 4 bases from J, leaving 12 bases between. The CDR3 has 13 residues. The chain's CDR3 is CASSLARGYGYTF. The CDR3 coding sequence is TGTGCCAGCAGCTTGGCAAGAGGCTATGGCTACACCTTC.

This sequence joins TRBV15 and TRBJ2-3, with TRBD2 matching 7 bases. CDR1 is LNHNV and CDR2 is YYDKDF in the germline V gene (reference sequence). Trimming cost V 0 bases and J 1 base; bases outside gene matches: 7. The CDR3 is 17 amino acids. The CDR3 spells CATSRDLLAARTDTQYF. The CDR3 DNA reads as TGTGCCACCAGCAGAGATCTCCTAGCGGCACGCACAGATACGCAGTATTTT.

A few counts support this clone. The chain couples TRBV6-2 or TRBV6-3 to TRBJ2-1, with 8 nucleotides matching TRBD2. V was pared by 5 bases and J by 2 bases, with 8 bases of the junction left unmatched. The germline gives CDR1 MNHEY, CDR2 SVGEGT. The CDR3 is 16 amino acids. Here the CDR3 DNA reads TGTGCCAGCAGTCCCATAGCGGGACCGACCTACAATGAGCAGTTCTTC. Encoded protein: CASSPIAGPTYNEQFF.

J is TRBJ2-1 and V is TRBV5-1; 10 nucleotides match TRBD2. V was pared by 3 bases and J by 0 bases, with 3 bases of the junction left unmatched. Germline V gene sequence: CDR1 SGHRS, CDR2 YFSETQ. CDR3 length equals 16 residues. DNA of the CDR3: TGCGCCAGCAGCTGGTTAGCGGGAGGCTCCTACAATGAGCAGTTCTTC. Its protein product is CASSWLAGGSYNEQFF.

This chain connects TRBV3-1 (or the pseudogene TRBV3-2) to TRBJ2-7; D call uncertain. Per the germline V gene, CDR1 is LGHDT and CDR2 is YNNKEL (reference sequence). V lost 3 bases, J lost 5 bases, and 8 bases lay in between. The CDR3 consists of 12 residues. The DNA for the CDR3 is TGTGCCAGCAGCCAGATAGTCCACGAGCAGTACTTC. Its protein product is CASSQIVHEQYF.

The chain links TRBV6-6 to TRBJ1-2, with 7 bases matching TRBD1. CDR3 length: 15 residues. The ends lost 4 bases at V and 3 bases at J; junction bases unmatched: 8. Germline CDR1 and CDR2: MNHNY and SVGAGI (reference sequence). CDR3 region: CASSSKQGSYYGYTF. The CDR3 DNA reads as TGTGCCAGCAGTTCGAAACAGGGGTCCTACTATGGCTACACCTTC.

The chain links TRBV5-4 to TRBJ2-7; D may be TRBD1 (5 bases). Germline CDR1 SGHNT, CDR2 YYREEE (reference sequence). CDR3 length: 14 amino acids. Trimming cost V 1 base and J 7 bases, with 15 bases left between them. CDR3 coding DNA: TGTGCCAGCAGCTTGAGGAGCAGGGTGGGAGAGCAGTACTTC. Its protein is CASSLRSRVGEQYF.

This chain uses TRBV2 with TRBJ2-7; D is perhaps TRBD2 (5 bases). There are 11 residues in the CDR3. CDR1 SNHLY and CDR2 FYNNEI come from the germline V gene. V gave up 6 bases and J gave up 7 bases, with 10 bases separating them. The CDR3 spells CASSASGEQYF. The CDR3 region has the DNA TGTGCCAGCAGCGCCTCGGGGGAGCAGTACTTC.

This clone was detected a few times. The chain uses TRBV30 and TRBJ1-6, with 7 nucleotides matching TRBD1. Unmatched junction bases numbered 7, after V lost 7 bases and J lost 7 bases. This CDR3 spans 13 amino acids. Germline V gives CDR1 GTSNPN, CDR2 SVGIG (reference sequence). The DNA of the CDR3 is TGTGCCTTTCAGGGGGAATCGAATTCACCCCTCCACTTT. Amino acid sequence: CAFQGESNSPLHF. Full variable domain (remainder filled in from reference TRBV30 and TRBJ1-6): SQTIHQWPATLVQPVGSPLSLECTVEGTSNPNLYWYRQAAGRGLQLLFYSVGIGQISSEVPQNLSASRPQDRQFILSSKKLLLSDSGFYLCAFQGESNSPLHFGNGTRLTVT.

This sequence joins TRBV11-2 and TRBJ2-3; 9 bases are shared with TRBD2. Germline CDR1 and CDR2: SGHAT and FQNNGV. The CDR3 spans 17 residues. V lost 3 bases to trimming and J lost 4 bases; unmatched junction nucleotides: 11. CDR3 DNA: TGTGCCAGCAGCTTCCCGCGTAGCGGGAGATCCGCAGATACGCAGTATTTT. Its protein is CASSFPRSGRSADTQYF.

The J gene is TRBJ2-1, the V gene TRBV5-1; 9 bases map to TRBD2. Unmatched junction bases numbered 5, after V lost 1 base and J lost 3 bases. Germline V CDR1 and CDR2: SGHRS, YFSETQ. The CDR3 sequence is 16 residues long. Here the CDR3 reads CASSLWASGNYNEQFF. The CDR3 DNA sequence: TGCGCCAGCAGCTTGTGGGCTAGCGGGAACTACAATGAGCAGTTCTTC.

V gene TRBV19 combines with J gene TRBJ1-1, with D possibly being TRBD1 (5 bases). From germline, CDR1 is LNHDA and CDR2 SQIVND (reference sequence). V shed 6 bases and J shed 1 base, with 15 bases lying between them. This CDR3 has 15 amino acids. DNA for the CDR3: TGTGCCAGTAGGCCGGCGACAGTCGGGAACACTGAAGCTTTCTTT. Translated: CASRPATVGNTEAFF.

The J gene is TRBJ2-1, the V gene TRBV6-5; 11 bases agree with TRBD2. Per germline, CDR1 MNHEY and CDR2 SVGAGI. The length of the CDR3 is 15 residues. Germline trimming cut 6 bases from V and 4 bases from J; bases unmatched to any gene: 5. The CDR3 spells CASRPGLAAYNEQFF. DNA of the CDR3: TGTGCCAGCAGACCGGGACTAGCGGCTTACAATGAGCAGTTCTTC.

The J gene is TRBJ2-3, the V gene TRBV28, with a possible D match to TRBD1 (7 bases). Trimming took 2 bases from V and 0 from J, leaving 9 bases between them. CDR3 length: 15 residues. Germline CDR1 reads MDHEN; CDR2 reads SYDVKM. The DNA for the CDR3 is TGTGCCAGCAGTTTACAGGGGGGTAGCACAGATACGCAGTATTTT. Translated: CASSLQGGSTDTQYF.

V gene TRBV7-9 combines with J gene TRBJ2-1; 11 bases align to TRBD1. This CDR3 has 14 residues. The germline CDR1 and CDR2 sequences are SEHNR and FQNEAQ (reference sequence). With 3 bases clipped from V and 15 bases from J, the junction kept 10 bases outside the gene matches. The CDR3 region is CASSLGQGVVNGFF. DNA for the CDR3: TGTGCCAGCAGCTTGGGACAGGGGGTCGTTAATGGGTTCTTC.

This chain links TRBV5-1 with TRBJ2-1, with TRBD2 matching 9 bases. The junction had 8 bases not matched to a gene; V was cut back by 2 bases and J by 8 bases. CDR3 length equals 15 residues. Per germline, CDR1 SGHRS and CDR2 YFSETQ. The CDR3: CASSLPGLAYDEQFF. DNA for the CDR3: TGCGCCAGCAGCTTACCGGGACTAGCTTACGATGAGCAGTTCTTC.

The V call is TRBV7-2, the J call TRBJ2-5; 11 bases fit TRBD1. CDR1 and CDR2 from the germline V gene are SGHTA and FQGNSA. J gave up 5 bases and V 7 bases, and 12 bases lay outside the gene matches. This CDR3 is built from 16 residues. Here the CDR3 reads CASTLLRTGGMETQYF. As DNA, the CDR3 is TGTGCCAGCACCCTACTCAGGACAGGGGGCATGGAGACCCAGTACTTC.

V gene TRBV6-5 combines with J gene TRBJ1-1; 8 bases match TRBD1. Trimming removed 5 bases from V and 4 bases from J; junction bases left unmatched: 9. CDR1 and CDR2 from the germline V gene are MNHEY and SVGAGI. This CDR3 spans 15 amino acids. The chain's CDR3 is CASSKSGGSGTEAFF. The CDR3, as DNA: TGTGCCAGCAGTAAGTCAGGGGGCTCCGGCACTGAAGCTTTCTTT.

The count of this clone is one. The CDR3 is CASSPRTGTNTGELFF. Here the CDR3 DNA reads TGTGCCAGCTCACCGAGGACAGGGACCAACACCGGGGAGCTGTTTTTT. The chain joins TRBV18 to TRBJ2-2, with 8 bases matching TRBD1. This CDR3 comprises 16 residues. CDR1 KGHSH and CDR2 LQKENI come from the germline V gene. V shed 3 bases, J shed 2 bases, and the junction held 5 bases outside the gene matches.

The chain uses TRBV7-2 and TRBJ2-1; a possible D gene is TRBD2 (6 bases). Trimming left V 2 bases short and J 4 bases short, with 15 bases between. Germline values: CDR1 SGHTA, CDR2 FQGNSA. The CDR3 sequence is 16 residues long. The CDR3 bases are TGTGCCAGCAGCTTATGGTCTAGCGAGGGTTACAATGAGCAGTTCTTC. Residues: CASSLWSSEGYNEQFF.

The CDR3 DNA is TGTGCCAGCTCGACAGCGATGAACACTGAAGCTTTCTTT. Protein product: CASSTAMNTEAFF. This chain links TRBV7-2 with TRBJ1-1; weak D call: TRBD1 (5 bases). Germline-derived CDR1 and CDR2 are SGHTA and FQGNSA. CDR3 size: 13 residues. V shed 8 bases and J shed 0 bases, with 10 bases lying between them.

The chain joins TRBV6-1 to TRBJ1-2; unclear D gene. The CDR3 covers 14 residues. Germline values: CDR1 MNHNS, CDR2 SASEGT. The germline V and J ends were trimmed by 0 bases and 7 bases, with 12 bases remaining between them. The CDR3 is CASSEAGGFGGYTF. The CDR3 region has the DNA TGTGCCAGCAGTGAAGCGGGAGGGTTCGGTGGCTACACCTTC.

This chain joins TRBV5-8 and TRBJ1-5; 8 nucleotides align to TRBD1. This CDR3 is built from 15 residues. After removal of 4 bases from V and 6 bases from J, the junction contained 9 bases not matched to a gene. CDR1 is SGHTS and CDR2 is YDEGEE in the germline V gene. The CDR3 nucleotides read TGTGCCAGCAGCCAACTAGACAGGGGACGTCAGCCCCAGCATTTT. This encodes CASSQLDRGRQPQHF. Using reference TRBV5-8 and TRBJ1-5 for the parts outside the CDR3, the full variable domain is EAGVTQSPTHLIKTRGQQATLRCSPISGHTSVYWYQQALGLGLQFLLWYDEGEERNRGNFPPRFSGRQFPNYSSELNVNALELEDSALYLCASSQLDRGRQPQHFGDGTRLSIL.